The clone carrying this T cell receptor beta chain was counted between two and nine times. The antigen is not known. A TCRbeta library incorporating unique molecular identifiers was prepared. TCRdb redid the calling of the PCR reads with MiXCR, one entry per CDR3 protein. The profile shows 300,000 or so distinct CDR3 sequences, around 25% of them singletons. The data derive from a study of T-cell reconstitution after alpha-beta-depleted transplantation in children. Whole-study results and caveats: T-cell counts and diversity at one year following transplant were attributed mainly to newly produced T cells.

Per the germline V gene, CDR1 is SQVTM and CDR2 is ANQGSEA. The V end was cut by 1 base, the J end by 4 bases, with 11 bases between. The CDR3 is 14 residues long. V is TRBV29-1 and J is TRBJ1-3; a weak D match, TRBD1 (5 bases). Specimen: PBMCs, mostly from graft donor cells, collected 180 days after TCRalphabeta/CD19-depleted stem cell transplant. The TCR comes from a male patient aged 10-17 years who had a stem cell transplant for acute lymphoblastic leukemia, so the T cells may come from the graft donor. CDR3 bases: TGCAGCGTTGAAGTGGGGGGGAGAGGAAACACCATATATTTT. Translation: CSVEVGGRGNTIYF.